The T cell receptor beta chain under discussion was sequenced for a study of OX40 agonist ivuxolimab in advanced cancers. The data were produced by immunoSEQ multiplex PCR, yet TCRdb's version contains in-frame clones alone and is incomplete. The profile shows fewer than 85,000 clones, approximately 90% of them singletons. V gave up 0 bases and J gave up 0 bases; unmatched junction bases: 14. The CDR3 is 19 amino acids. Germline V gene data show CDR1 as LGHNA and CDR2 as YNFKEQ. The source was CD4+ or CD8+ T cells sorted from blood, collected in a trial of the OX40 agonist ivuxolimab. The J gene is TRBJ2-7, the V gene TRBV4-2, with 7 bases that match TRBD2. The sequence was obtained from an adult with an advanced solid tumor such as melanoma, head and neck, liver or kidney cancer. CDR3 sequence reads: CASSQDWNPLAESSYEQYF. The CDR3 DNA is TGTGCCAGCAGCCAAGATTGGAACCCGCTAGCGGAGAGCTCCTACGAGCAGTACTTC.